This is a list of T cell receptor beta chains from one sample in a study of PD-1 blockade in classical Hodgkin lymphoma. Some clones are missing from TCRdb's copy, which holds only in-frame ones; the method was immunoSEQ multiplex PCR. The sample yields approximately 27,000 clones, roughly 90% seen once. Sequencing was performed on CD4+ T cells from blood. The source of these receptors is a human donor with classical Hodgkin lymphoma. CDR3s include the opening cysteine and the closing phenylalanine or tryptophan. The order of the fields is V gene, D gene, clone size, J gene, CDR3 protein, CDR3 DNA. The D gene is left open where the match is weak. Not all rows give a size; the values are once, few, many and, for expanded clones, a class.

V gene: TRBV6-1; D gene: TRBD1; clone size: -; J gene: TRBJ2-5; CDR3 protein: CASNLGQGAWETQYF; CDR3 DNA: TGTGCCAGCAATTTGGGACAGGGGGCATGGGAGACCCAGTACTTC
V gene: TRBV27; D gene: TRBD1; clone size: -; J gene: TRBJ2-7; CDR3 protein: CASSRQGSYEQYF; CDR3 DNA: TGTGCCAGCAGTCGACAGGGGAGCTACGAGCAGTACTTC
V gene: TRBV4-1; D gene: TRBD1; clone size: -; J gene: TRBJ1-5; CDR3 protein: CASSQADRVVQPQHF; CDR3 DNA: TGCGCCAGCAGCCAAGCCGACAGGGTAGTTCAGCCCCAGCATTTT
V gene: TRBV7-2; D gene: TRBD2; clone size: -; J gene: TRBJ2-7; CDR3 protein: CASSLAGLAGVPYEQYF; CDR3 DNA: TGTGCCAGCAGCTTAGCGGGGCTAGCGGGAGTACCCTACGAGCAGTACTTC
V gene: TRBV18; D gene: -; clone size: -; J gene: TRBJ2-7; CDR3 protein: CASSKASSSYEQYF; CDR3 DNA: TGTGCCAGCTCAAAGGCGTCCAGCTCCTACGAGCAGTACTTC
V gene: TRBV10-3; D gene: -; clone size: -; J gene: TRBJ2-7; CDR3 protein: CATYPGAPSYEQYF; CDR3 DNA: TGTGCCACCTACCCGGGGGCGCCCTCCTACGAGCAGTACTTC
V gene: TRBV2; D gene: TRBD2; clone size: -; J gene: TRBJ2-2; CDR3 protein: CASSPGTSVNTGELFF; CDR3 DNA: TGTGCCAGCAGTCCCGGGACTAGCGTGAACACCGGGGAGCTGTTTTTT
V gene: TRBV28; D gene: TRBD1; clone size: -; J gene: TRBJ1-3; CDR3 protein: CASSLLGQPYSGNTIYF; CDR3 DNA: TGTGCCAGCAGTTTATTGGGACAGCCGTACTCTGGAAACACCATATATTTT
V gene: TRBV5-1; D gene: TRBD2; clone size: -; J gene: TRBJ2-3; CDR3 protein: CASRLAGPTDTQYF; CDR3 DNA: TGCGCCAGCCGTCTAGCGGGACCCACAGATACGCAGTATTTT
V gene: TRBV29-1; D gene: TRBD1; clone size: once; J gene: TRBJ2-3; CDR3 protein: CSASGQGADTQYF; CDR3 DNA: TGCAGCGCCTCGGGACAGGGGGCAGATACGCAGTATTTT
V gene: TRBV4-2; D gene: -; clone size: -; J gene: TRBJ2-2; CDR3 protein: CASSQGRDANTGELFF; CDR3 DNA: TGTGCCAGCAGCCAGGGACGAGACGCGAACACCGGGGAGCTGTTTTTT
V gene: TRBV19; D gene: TRBD2; clone size: -; J gene: TRBJ2-2; CDR3 protein: CASSIPGLAGGFGELFF; CDR3 DNA: TGTGCCAGTAGTATCCCAGGACTAGCGGGAGGTTTCGGGGAGCTGTTTTTT
V gene: TRBV10-3; D gene: -; clone size: few; J gene: TRBJ1-5; CDR3 protein: CAISAGSNQPQHF; CDR3 DNA: TGTGCCATCAGTGCCGGGAGCAATCAGCCCCAGCATTTT
V gene: TRBV2; D gene: TRBD2; clone size: -; J gene: TRBJ2-2; CDR3 protein: CASSWGGDLTGELFF; CDR3 DNA: TGTGCCAGCTCTTGGGGGGGAGACCTCACCGGGGAGCTGTTTTTT
V gene: TRBV23-1; D gene: -; clone size: once; J gene: TRBJ2-7; CDR3 protein: CASRERMSSYEQYF; CDR3 DNA: TGCGCCAGCAGGGAGCGGATGAGCTCCTACGAGCAGTACTTC
V gene: TRBV18; D gene: -; clone size: -; J gene: TRBJ1-2; CDR3 protein: CASSPSGRDYSYGYTF; CDR3 DNA: TGTGCCAGCTCACCGTCGGGTAGGGATTATAGCTATGGCTACACCTTC
V gene: TRBV6-5; D gene: TRBD1; clone size: -; J gene: TRBJ1-5; CDR3 protein: CASSPTGRSNQPQHF; CDR3 DNA: TGTGCCAGCAGTCCGACAGGGCGCAGCAATCAGCCCCAGCATTTT